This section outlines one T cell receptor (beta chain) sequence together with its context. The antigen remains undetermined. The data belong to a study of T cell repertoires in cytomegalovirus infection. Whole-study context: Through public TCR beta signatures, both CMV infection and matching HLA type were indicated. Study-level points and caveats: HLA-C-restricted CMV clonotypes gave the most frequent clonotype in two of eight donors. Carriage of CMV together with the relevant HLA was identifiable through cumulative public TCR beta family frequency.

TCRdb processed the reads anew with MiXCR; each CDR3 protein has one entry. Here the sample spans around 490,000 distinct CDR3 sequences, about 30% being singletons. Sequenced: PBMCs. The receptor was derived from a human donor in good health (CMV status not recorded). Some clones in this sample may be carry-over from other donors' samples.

CDR3 region: CASSRTLLAGESYEQYF. The CDR3 DNA sequence: TGTGCCAGCAGTCGGACCCTACTAGCGGGAGAATCCTACGAGCAGTACTTC. This chain connects TRBV6-6 to TRBJ2-7; 11 nucleotides match TRBD2. V lost 5 bases, J lost 1 base, and 10 bases stayed unmatched. The CDR3 length is 17 residues. The germline CDR1 and CDR2 sequences are MNHNY and SVGAGI (reference sequence).